This note documents a single T cell receptor (beta chain) sequence. Authors' methods: Cell counts per sample came from amplifying reference gene primers. Repertoires were generated with immunoSEQ multiplex PCR, while TCRdb's copy carries only in-frame clones and drops some. V and J calls and clone size are copied from that table; D and trimming were computed from the DNA. This table has some 100,000 clones, about 86% appearing once. These data belong to a study of blood T cell repertoires in COVID-19. Whole-study context: COVID-19 samples, acute and convalescent, were from the United States, Italy and Spain.

All enrollees were about 18 to 90 years old and from under 25 US areas. The sequenced material came from PBMCs or T cells enriched from blood (not recorded which). The sequence derives from a woman between 50 and 59 years old who had recovered from COVID-19.

This CDR3 reads CASSSGPLTGTGGYEQYF. CDR3 coding DNA: TGCGCCAGCAGCTCCGGCCCCTTGACCGGGACAGGGGGCTACGAGCAGTACTTC. V is TRBV5-1 and J is TRBJ2-7, with 11 bases fitting TRBD1. The CDR3 is 18 amino acids. J was trimmed by 3 bases and V by 3 bases; bases with no gene match: 14. Per the germline V gene, CDR1 is SGHRS and CDR2 is YFSETQ. Full variable domain (rest looked up from reference TRBV5-1 and TRBJ2-7): KAGVTQTPRYLIKTRGQQVTLSCSPISGHRSVSWYQQTPGQGLQFLFEYFSETQRNKGNFPGRFSGRQFSNSRSEMNVSTLELGDSALYLCASSSGPLTGTGGYEQYFGPGTRLTVT.